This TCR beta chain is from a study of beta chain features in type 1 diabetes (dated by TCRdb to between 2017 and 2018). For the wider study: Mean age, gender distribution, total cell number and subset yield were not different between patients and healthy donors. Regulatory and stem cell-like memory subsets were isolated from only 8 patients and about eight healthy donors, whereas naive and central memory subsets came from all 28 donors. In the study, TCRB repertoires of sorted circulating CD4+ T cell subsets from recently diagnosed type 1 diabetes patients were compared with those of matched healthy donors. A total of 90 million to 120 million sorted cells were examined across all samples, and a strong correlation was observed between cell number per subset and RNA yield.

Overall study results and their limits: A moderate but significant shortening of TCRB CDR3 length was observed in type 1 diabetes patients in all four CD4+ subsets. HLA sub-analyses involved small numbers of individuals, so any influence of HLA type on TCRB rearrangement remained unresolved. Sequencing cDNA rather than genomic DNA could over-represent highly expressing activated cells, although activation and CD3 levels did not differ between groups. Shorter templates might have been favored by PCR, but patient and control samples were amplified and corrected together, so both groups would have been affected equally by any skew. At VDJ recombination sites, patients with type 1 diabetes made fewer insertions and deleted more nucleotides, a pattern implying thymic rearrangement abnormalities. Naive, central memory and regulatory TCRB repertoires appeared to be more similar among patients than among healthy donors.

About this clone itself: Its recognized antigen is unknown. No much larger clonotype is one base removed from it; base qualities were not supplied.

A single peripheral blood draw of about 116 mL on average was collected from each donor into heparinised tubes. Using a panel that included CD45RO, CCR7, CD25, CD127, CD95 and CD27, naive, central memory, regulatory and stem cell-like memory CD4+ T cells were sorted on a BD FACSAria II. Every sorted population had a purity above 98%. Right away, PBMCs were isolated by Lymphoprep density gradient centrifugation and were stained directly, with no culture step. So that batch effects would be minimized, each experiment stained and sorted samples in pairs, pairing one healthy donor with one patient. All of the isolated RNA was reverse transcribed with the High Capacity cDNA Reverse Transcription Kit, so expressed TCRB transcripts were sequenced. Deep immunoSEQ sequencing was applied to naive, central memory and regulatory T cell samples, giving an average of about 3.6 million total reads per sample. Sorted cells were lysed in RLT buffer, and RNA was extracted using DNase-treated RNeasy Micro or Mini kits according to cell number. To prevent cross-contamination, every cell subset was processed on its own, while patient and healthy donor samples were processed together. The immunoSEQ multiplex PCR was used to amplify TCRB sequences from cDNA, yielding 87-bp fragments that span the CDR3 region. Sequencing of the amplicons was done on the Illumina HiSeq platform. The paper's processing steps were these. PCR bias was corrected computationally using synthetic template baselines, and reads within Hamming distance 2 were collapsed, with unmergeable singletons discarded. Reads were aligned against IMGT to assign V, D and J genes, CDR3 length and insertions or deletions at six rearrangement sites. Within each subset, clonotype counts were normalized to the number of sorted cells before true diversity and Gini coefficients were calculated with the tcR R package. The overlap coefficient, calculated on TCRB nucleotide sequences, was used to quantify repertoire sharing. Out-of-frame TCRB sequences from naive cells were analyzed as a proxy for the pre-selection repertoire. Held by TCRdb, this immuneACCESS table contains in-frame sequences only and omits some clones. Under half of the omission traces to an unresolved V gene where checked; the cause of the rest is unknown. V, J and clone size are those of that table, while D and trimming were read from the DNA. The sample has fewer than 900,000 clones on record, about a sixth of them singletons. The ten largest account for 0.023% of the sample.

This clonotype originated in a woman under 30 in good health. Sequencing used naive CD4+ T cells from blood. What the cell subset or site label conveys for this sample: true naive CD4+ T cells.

The DNA reads as follows: TGTGCCAGCAGCTCACAGGGGGCGCTGAACACCGGGGAGCTGTTTTTT. This translates into CASSSQGALNTGELFF. This chain joins TRBV7-2 to TRBJ2-2, with 9 bases in between that match TRBD1. Measured from the cysteine to the phenylalanine, the CDR3 is 16 residues long. Solely the CDR3 DNA is kept, with 48 bases framed from the first base. Via the germline V gene, CDR1 is SGHTA and CDR2 FQGNSA. Clipping removes 4 bases from V and 1 base from J, with 4 as the unmatched junction base count.